This T cell receptor (beta chain) was sequenced during a study of response to subunit inactivated influenza vaccine. Regarding the study as a whole: Authors suggested each seasonal influenza vaccination recruits few new T cells.

TCRdb re-analysed the RT-PCR reads in MiXCR, keeping a single row per CDR3 protein. The sample comprises around 540,000 distinct CDR3 sequences, 12% of which are singletons, and approximately 10% rests with the top ten. The germline gives CDR1 DFQATT, CDR2 SNEGSKA (reference sequence). V shed 3 bases and J 2 bases; nucleotides not matched to a gene: 5. The length of the CDR3 is 15 residues. Comments on this clonotype: The antigen remains undetermined.

V is TRBV20-1 and J is TRBJ2-5; 11 nucleotides line up with TRBD2. This receptor was obtained from a man over 45 who received an inactivated influenza vaccine. Sequencing used PBMCs from blood, obtained on the day of vaccination. In DNA, the CDR3 is TGCAGTGCTAGGACTAGCGGGGCAGCTCAAGAGACCCAGTACTTC. Translating it yields CSARTSGAAQETQYF.